This TCR beta chain was captured in a study of identical twins. The sample holds a few counts of this clonotype. TCRdb used MiXCR to reprocess the 5' RACE reads, holding one entry per CDR3 protein. The sample carries hundreds of thousands of distinct CDR3 sequences, less than 8% recorded once. V was cut by 8 bases and J by 12 bases, with 23 bases left in between. Looked up from germline, CDR1 is MNHEY and CDR2 is SMNVEV (reference sequence). The CDR3 consists of 14 residues. These records were also assigned to another study, of yellow fever vaccine responses in identical twins.

Sequencing was performed on memory (CD45RO+) T cells sorted from blood. The rearrangement joins TRBV27 to TRBJ2-1; maybe TRBD1 (5 bases). This TCR came from a woman aged 18-29 years in good health. In DNA form, the CDR3 reads TGTGCCAGCTCGACTCCGGACAAGGCAAAGGTGCAGTTCTTC. This translates into CASSTPDKAKVQFF.